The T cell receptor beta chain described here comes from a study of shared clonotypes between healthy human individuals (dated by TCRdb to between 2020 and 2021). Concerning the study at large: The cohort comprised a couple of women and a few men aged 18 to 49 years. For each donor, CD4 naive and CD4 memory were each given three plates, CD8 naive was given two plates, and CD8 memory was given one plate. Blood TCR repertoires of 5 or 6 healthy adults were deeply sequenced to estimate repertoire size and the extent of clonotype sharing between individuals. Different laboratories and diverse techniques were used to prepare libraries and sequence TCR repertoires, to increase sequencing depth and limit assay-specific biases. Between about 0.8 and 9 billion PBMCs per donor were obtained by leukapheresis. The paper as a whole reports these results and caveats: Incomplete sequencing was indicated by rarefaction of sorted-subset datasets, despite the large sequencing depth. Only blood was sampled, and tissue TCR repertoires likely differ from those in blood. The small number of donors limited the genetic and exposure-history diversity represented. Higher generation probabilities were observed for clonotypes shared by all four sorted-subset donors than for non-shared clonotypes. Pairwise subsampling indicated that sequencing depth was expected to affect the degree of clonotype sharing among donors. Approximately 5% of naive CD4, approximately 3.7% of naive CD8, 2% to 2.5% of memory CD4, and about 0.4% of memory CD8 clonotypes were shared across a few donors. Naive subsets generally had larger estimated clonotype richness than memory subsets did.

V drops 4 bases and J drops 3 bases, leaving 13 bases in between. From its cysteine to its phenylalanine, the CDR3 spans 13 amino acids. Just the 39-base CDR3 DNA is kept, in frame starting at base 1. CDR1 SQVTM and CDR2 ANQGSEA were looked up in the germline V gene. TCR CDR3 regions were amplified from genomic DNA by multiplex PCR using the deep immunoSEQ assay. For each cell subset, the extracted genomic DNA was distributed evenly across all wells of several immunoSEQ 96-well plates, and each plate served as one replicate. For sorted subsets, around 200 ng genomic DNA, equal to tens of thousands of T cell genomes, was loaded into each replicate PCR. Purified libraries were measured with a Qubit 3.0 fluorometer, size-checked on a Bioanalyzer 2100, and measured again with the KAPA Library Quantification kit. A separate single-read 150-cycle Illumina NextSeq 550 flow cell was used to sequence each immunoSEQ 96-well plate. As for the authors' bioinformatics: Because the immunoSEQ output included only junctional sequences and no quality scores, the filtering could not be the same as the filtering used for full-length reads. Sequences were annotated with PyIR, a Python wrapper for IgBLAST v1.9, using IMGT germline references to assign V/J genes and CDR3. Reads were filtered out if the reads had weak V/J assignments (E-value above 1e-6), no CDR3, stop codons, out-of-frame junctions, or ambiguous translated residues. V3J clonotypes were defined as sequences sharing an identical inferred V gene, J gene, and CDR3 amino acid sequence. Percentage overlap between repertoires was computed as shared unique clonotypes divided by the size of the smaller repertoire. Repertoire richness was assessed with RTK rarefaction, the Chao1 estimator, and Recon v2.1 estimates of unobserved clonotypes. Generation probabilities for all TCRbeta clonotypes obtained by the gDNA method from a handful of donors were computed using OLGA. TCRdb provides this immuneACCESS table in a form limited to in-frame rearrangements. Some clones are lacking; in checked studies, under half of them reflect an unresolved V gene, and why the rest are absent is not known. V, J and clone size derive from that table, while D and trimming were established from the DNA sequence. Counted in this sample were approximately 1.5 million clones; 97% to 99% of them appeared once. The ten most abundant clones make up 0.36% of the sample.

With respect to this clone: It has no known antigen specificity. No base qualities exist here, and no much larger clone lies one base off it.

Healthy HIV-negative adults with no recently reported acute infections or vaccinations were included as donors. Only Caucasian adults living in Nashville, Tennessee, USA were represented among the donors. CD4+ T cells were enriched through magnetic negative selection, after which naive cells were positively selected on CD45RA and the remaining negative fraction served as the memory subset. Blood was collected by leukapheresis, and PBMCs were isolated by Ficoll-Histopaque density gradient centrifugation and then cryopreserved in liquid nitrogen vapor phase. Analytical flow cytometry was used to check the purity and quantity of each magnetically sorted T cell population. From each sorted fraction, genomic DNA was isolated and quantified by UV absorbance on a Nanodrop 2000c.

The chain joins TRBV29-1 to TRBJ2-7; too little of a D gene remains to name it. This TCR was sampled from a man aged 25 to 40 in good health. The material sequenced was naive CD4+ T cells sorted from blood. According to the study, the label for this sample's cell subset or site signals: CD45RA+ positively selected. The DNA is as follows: TGCAGCGTTGTTGCGGTGGCCGGCTACGAGCAGTACTTC. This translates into CSVVAVAGYEQYF.